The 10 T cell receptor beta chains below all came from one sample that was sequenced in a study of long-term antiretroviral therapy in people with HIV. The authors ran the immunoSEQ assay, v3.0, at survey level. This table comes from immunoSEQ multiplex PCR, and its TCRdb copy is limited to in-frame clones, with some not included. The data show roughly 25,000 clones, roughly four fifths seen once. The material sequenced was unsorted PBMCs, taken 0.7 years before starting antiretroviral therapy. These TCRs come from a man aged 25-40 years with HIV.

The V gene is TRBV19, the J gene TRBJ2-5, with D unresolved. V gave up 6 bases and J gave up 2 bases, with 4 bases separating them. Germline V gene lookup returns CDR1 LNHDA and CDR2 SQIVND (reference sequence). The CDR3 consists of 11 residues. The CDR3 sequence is CASRQQETQYF. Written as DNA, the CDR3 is TGTGCCAGTAGACAACAAGAGACCCAGTACTTC.

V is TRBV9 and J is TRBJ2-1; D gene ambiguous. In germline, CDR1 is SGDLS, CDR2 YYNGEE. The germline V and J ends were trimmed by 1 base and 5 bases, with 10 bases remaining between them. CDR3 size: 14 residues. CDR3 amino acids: CASSVKGLDNEQFF. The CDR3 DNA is TGTGCCAGCAGCGTAAAAGGGTTGGACAATGAGCAGTTCTTC.

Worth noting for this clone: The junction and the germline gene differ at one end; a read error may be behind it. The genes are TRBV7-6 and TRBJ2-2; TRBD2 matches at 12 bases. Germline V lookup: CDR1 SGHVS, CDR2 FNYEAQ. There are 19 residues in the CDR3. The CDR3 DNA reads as TGTGCCAGCAGCCTAGCGGCTAGCGGGGGGGGAACGAACACCGGGGAGCTGTTTTTT. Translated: CASSLAASGGGTNTGELFF.

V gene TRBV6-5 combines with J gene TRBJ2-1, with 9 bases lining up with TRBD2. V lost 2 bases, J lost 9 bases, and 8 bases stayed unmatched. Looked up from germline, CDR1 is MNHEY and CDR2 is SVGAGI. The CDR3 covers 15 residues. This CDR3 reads CASSYVAGGPGEQFF. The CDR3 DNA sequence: TGTGCCAGCAGTTACGTCGCGGGAGGGCCTGGTGAGCAGTTCTTC.

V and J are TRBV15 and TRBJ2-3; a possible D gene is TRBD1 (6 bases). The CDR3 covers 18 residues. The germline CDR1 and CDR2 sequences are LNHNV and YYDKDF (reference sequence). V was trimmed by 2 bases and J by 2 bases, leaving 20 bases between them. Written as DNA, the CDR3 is TGTGCCACCAGCAGAACCCGGGACACCCTGGCCGCCACAGATACGCAGTATTTT. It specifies CATSRTRDTLAATDTQYF. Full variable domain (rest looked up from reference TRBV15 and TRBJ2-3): DAMVIQNPRYQVTQFGKPVTLSCSQTLNHNVMYWYQQKSSQAPKLLFHYYDKDFNNEADTPDNFQSRRPNTSFCFLDIRSPGLGDTAMYLCATSRTRDTLAATDTQYFGPGTRLTVL.

The CDR3 DNA follows: TGTGCCAGTAGTATCTTCGGGGCGATGAACACTGAAGCTTTCTTT. This codes for CASSIFGAMNTEAFF. The chain recombines TRBV19 with TRBJ1-1, with D possibly TRBD1 on 5 matching bases. CDR1 and CDR2 from the germline V gene are LNHDA and SQIVND (reference sequence). Trimming removed 3 bases from V and 0 bases from J, with 11 bases in between. The CDR3 totals 15 residues.

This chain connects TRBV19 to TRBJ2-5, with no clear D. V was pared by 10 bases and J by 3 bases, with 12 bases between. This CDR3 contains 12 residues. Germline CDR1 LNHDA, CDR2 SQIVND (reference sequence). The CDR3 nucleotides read TGTGCCACGTCACAAACAAAAGAGACCCAGTACTTC. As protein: CATSQTKETQYF.

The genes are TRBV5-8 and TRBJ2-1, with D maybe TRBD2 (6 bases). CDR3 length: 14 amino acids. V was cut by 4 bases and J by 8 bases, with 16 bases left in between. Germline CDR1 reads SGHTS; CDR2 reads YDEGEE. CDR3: CASSLGSPFYEQFF. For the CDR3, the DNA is TGTGCCAGCAGCCTCGGGAGCCCGTTTTATGAGCAGTTCTTC.

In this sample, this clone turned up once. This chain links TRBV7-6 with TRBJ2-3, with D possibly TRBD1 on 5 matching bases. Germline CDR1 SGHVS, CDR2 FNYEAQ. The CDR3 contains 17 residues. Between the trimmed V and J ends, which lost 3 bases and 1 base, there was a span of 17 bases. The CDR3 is CASSFSLGQGGTDTQYF. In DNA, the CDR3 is TGTGCCAGCAGCTTCTCCCTAGGACAAGGCGGCACAGATACGCAGTATTTT.

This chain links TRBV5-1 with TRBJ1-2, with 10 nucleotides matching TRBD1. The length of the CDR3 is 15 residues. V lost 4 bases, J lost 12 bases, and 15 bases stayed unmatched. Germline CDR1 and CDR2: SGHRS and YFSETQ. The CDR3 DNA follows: TGCGCCAGCAGCCCGGGGGACAGGGGCCCCAGTTTTGACACCTTC. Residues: CASSPGDRGPSFDTF.